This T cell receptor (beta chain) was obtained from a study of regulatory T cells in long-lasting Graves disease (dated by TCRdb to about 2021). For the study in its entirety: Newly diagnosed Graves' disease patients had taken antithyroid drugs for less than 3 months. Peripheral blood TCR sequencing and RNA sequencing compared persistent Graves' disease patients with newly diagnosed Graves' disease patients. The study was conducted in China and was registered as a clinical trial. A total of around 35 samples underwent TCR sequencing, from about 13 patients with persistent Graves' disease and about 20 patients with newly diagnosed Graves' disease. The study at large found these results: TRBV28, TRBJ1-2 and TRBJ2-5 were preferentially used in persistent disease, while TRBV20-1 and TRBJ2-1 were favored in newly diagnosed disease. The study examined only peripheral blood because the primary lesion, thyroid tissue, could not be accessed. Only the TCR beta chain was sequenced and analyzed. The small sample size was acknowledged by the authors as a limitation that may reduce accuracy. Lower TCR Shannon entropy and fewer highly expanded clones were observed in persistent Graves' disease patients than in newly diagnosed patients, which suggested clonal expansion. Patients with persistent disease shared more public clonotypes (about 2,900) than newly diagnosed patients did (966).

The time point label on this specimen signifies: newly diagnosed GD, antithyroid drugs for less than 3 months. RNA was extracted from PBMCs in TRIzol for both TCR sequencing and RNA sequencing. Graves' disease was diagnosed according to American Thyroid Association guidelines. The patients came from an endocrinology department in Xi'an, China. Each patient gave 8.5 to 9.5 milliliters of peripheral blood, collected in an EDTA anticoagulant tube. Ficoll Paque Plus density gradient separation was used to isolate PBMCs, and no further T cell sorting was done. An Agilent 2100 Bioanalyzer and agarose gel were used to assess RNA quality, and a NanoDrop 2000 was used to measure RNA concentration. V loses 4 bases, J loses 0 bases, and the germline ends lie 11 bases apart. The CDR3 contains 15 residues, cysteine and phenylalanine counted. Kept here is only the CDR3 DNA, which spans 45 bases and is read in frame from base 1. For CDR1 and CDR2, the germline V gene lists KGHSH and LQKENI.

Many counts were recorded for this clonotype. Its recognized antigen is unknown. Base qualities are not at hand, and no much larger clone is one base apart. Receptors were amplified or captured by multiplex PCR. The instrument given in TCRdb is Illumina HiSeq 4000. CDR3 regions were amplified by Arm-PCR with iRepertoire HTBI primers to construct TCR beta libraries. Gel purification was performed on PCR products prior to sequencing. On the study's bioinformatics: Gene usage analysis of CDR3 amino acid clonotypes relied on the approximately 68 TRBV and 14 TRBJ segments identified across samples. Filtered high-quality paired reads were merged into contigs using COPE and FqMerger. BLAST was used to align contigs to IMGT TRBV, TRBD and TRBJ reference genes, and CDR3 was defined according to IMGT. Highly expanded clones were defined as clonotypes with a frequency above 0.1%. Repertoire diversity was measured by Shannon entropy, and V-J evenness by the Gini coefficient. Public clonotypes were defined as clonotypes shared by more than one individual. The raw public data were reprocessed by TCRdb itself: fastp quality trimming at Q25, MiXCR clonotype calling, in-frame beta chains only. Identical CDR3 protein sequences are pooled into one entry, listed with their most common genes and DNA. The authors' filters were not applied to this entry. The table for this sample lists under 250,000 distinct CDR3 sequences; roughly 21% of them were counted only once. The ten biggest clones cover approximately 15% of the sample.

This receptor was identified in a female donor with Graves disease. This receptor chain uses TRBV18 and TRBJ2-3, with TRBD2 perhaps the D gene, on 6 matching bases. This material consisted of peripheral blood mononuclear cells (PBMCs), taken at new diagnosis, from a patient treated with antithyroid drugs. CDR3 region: CASSRPGLSTDTQYF. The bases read TGTGCCAGCTCACGACCGGGACTCAGCACAGATACGCAGTATTTT. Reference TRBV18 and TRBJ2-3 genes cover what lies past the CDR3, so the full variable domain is NAGVMQNPRHLVRRRGQEARLRCSPMKGHSHVYWYRQLPEEGLKFMVYLQKENIIDESGMPKERFSAEFPKEGPSILRIQQVVRGDSAAYFCASSRPGLSTDTQYFGPGTRLTVL.